The 30 T cell receptor beta chains below were found in one sample sequenced in a study of STAT3 mutations in large granular lymphocyte leukemia. These receptors' antigens are unknown. The data were produced by immunoSEQ multiplex PCR, yet TCRdb's version contains in-frame clones alone and is incomplete. The sample has roughly 9,700 clones; about 85% are singletons. Study conclusions and caveats: Every T-LGLL patient had at least one immunodominant TCRbeta clonotype.

Sequenced sample: peripheral blood mononuclear cells. Receptors originate from a man aged 55 to 70 with T-cell large granular lymphocyte leukemia. Some clones in this sample may be carry-over from other donors' samples.

This chain connects TRBV30 to TRBJ1-1, with TRBD1 matching over 7 bases. CDR3 length: 14 amino acids. V was clipped by 3 bases and J by 1 base; unmatched bases: 5. Germline CDR1 is GTSNPN and CDR2 is SVGIG (reference sequence). The CDR3 nucleotides read TGTGCCTGGAGCCAGGGGGTCCAGAACACTGAAGCTTTCTTT. Residues: CAWSQGVQNTEAFF.

This clone was found once. The chain employs TRBV4-1 and TRBJ1-3; TRBD1 is a possible D gene (5 bases). The CDR3 covers 14 residues. V shed 1 base and J shed 4 bases, with 8 bases lying between them. The V gene's germline CDR1 is MGHRA and CDR2 YSYEKL. The CDR3 is CASSQGPGGNTIYF. In DNA, the CDR3 is TGCGCCAGCAGCCAAGGTCCAGGGGGAAACACCATATATTTT.

The rearrangement joins TRBV9 to TRBJ2-3; D not resolved. CDR1 and CDR2 from the germline V gene are SGDLS and YYNGEE. The CDR3 extends over 12 amino acids. Trimming removed 2 bases from V and 2 bases from J, with 3 bases in between. Written as DNA, the CDR3 is TGTGCCAGCAGCGTTTCCACAGATACGCAGTATTTT. It translates to CASSVSTDTQYF.

The CDR3 sequence is CASSVGVGGHTEAFF. CDR3 in DNA: TGTGCCAGCAGCGTAGGGGTCGGGGGGCACACTGAAGCTTTCTTT. The chain employs TRBV9 and TRBJ1-1; a weak D match, TRBD1 (6 bases). In germline, CDR1 is SGDLS, CDR2 YYNGEE. This CDR3 spans 15 amino acids. Trimming left V 0 bases short and J 3 bases short, with 12 bases between.

In this sample, this clone turned up a few times. The rearrangement uses TRBV10-1 and TRBJ2-7, with D perhaps matching TRBD1 or TRBD2 (5 bases each). Germline loops: CDR1 WNHNN, CDR2 SYGVQD (reference sequence). This CDR3 has 13 amino acids. With 1 base removed from V and 5 bases from J, the gap between germline ends came to 9 bases. The CDR3 region is CASSEWGRNEQYF. CDR3 coding DNA: TGCGCCAGCAGTGAGTGGGGACGCAACGAGCAGTACTTC.

The rearrangement joins TRBV5-4 to TRBJ2-5, with 8 bases matching TRBD2. CDR1 SGHNT and CDR2 YYREEE come from the germline V gene (reference sequence). V lost 3 bases to trimming and J lost 1 base; unmatched junction nucleotides: 5. The CDR3 runs 15 residues. CDR3 amino acids: CASSSGTRPQETQYF. CDR3 in DNA: TGTGCCAGCAGCTCCGGGACTAGGCCCCAAGAGACCCAGTACTTC.

This clone was observed a single time. The rearrangement uses TRBV6-6 and TRBJ1-1; D may be TRBD1 (5 bases). Germline CDR1 MNHNY, CDR2 SVGAGI (reference sequence). Trimming shortened V by 4 bases and J by 5 bases, and 14 bases separated the two germline ends. CDR3 length: 14 residues. The chain's CDR3 is CASSSPGMGTEAFF. The CDR3 DNA is TGTGCCAGCAGTTCTCCAGGGATGGGGACTGAAGCTTTCTTT.

This rearrangement joins TRBV6-5 to TRBJ2-7, with a weak D call TRBD2 (5 bases). CDR1 is MNHEY, CDR2 SVGAGI, per germline. The CDR3 is 15 residues long. Trimming pared 7 bases from V and 4 bases from J, leaving 20 bases between. This chain's CDR3 is CASTPRTSRGYEQYF. CDR3 coding DNA: TGTGCCAGCACACCCCGTACCTCCCGGGGTTACGAGCAGTACTTC.

The chain is built from TRBV5-4 and TRBJ2-5; TRBD2 matches 7 bases. The CDR3 contains 15 residues. Germline loops: CDR1 SGHNT, CDR2 YYREEE (reference sequence). Losses at the gene ends were 3 bases for V and 5 bases for J; bases not matched to a gene: 10. The CDR3 DNA reads as TGTGCCAGCAGCTCACCAGCTCTAGCGGAGGAGACCCAGTACTTC. It specifies CASSSPALAEETQYF. Looking up the rest from reference TRBV5-4 and TRBJ2-5 gives the full variable domain: ETGVTQSPTHLIKTRGQQVTLRCSSQSGHNTVSWYQQALGQGPQFIFQYYREEENGRGNFPPRFSGLQFPNYSSELNVNALELDDSALYLCASSSPALAEETQYFGPGTRLLVL.

The chain carries TRBV6-5 and TRBJ1-6, with 9 positions matching TRBD1. CDR1 MNHEY and CDR2 SVGAGI come from the germline V gene. Unmatched junction bases numbered 6, after V lost 6 bases and J lost 6 bases. The CDR3 contains 15 residues. The CDR3 region is CASRAGTGLNSPLHF. The CDR3 bases are TGTGCCAGCAGGGCCGGGACAGGGCTTAATTCACCCCTCCACTTT.

V gene TRBV5-1 combines with J gene TRBJ2-2; D might be TRBD2 (5 bases). V lost 1 base to trimming and J lost 2 bases, with 9 bases between them. Germline V gene lookup returns CDR1 SGHRS and CDR2 YFSETQ. The CDR3 is 15 residues long. The CDR3 DNA is TGCGCCAGCAGCTTGAGCGGCGGTAACACCGGGGAGCTGTTTTTT. Translated, it gives CASSLSGGNTGELFF.

The rearrangement uses TRBV28 and TRBJ2-7; D is perhaps TRBD2 (6 bases). CDR3 length: 17 amino acids. Germline-derived CDR1 and CDR2 are MDHEN and SYDVKM. V dropped 4 bases and J dropped 2 bases, with 21 bases sitting between them. CDR3 loop: CASSSAPGLLLPYEQYF. In DNA, the CDR3 is TGTGCCAGCAGTTCCGCCCCGGGACTCCTCCTGCCCTACGAGCAGTACTTC.

The chain joins TRBV11-3 to TRBJ2-3; D is perhaps TRBD1 or TRBD2 (5 bases each). The CDR3 contains 13 residues. Germline CDR1 reads SGHNT; CDR2 reads YENEEA. V shed 7 bases and J shed 3 bases, with 11 bases lying between them. CDR3 nucleotide sequence: TGTGCCAGCAAGTTGAGGGGTACAGATACGCAGTATTTT. It specifies CASKLRGTDTQYF.

The chain joins TRBV29-1 to TRBJ2-7, with TRBD2 identical over 10 bases. J gave up 6 bases and V 3 bases, and 8 bases lay outside the gene matches. Germline loops: CDR1 SQVTM, CDR2 ANQGSEA. The length of the CDR3 is 14 residues. CDR3 loop: CSVEGSSGRGEQYF. In DNA, the CDR3 is TGCAGCGTTGAGGGTTCTAGCGGGAGAGGCGAGCAGTACTTC.

The chain joins TRBV9 to TRBJ2-3, with D perhaps matching TRBD2 (5 bases). The CDR3 runs 14 residues. Germline CDR1 and CDR2: SGDLS and YYNGEE. V lost 4 bases and J lost 6, with 15 bases in between. The DNA for the CDR3 is TGTGCCAGCAGCTTGCCTACTTCGGGGGATACGCAGTATTTT. Translating gives CASSLPTSGDTQYF.

The CDR3, as DNA: TGTGCCAGCAGTTTGCGGGCAGCCCTTCAAGAGACCCAGTACTTC. Protein sequence: CASSLRAALQETQYF. The chain joins TRBV27 to TRBJ2-5; tentative D call: TRBD2 (5 bases). Germline V CDR1 and CDR2: MNHEY, SMNVEV (reference sequence). V was pared by 3 bases and J by 2 bases, with 13 bases between. CDR3 length: 15 residues.

This clone was detected only a few times. The chain carries TRBV5-4 and TRBJ1-2; D gene ambiguous. The CDR3 extends over 16 amino acids. Germline V gene data show CDR1 as SGHNT and CDR2 as YYREEE (reference sequence). With 3 bases removed from V and 6 bases from J, the gap between germline ends came to 21 bases. The CDR3 DNA sequence: TGTGCCAGCAGCTGGACCCCGGGCCCACGTGCCAATGGCTACACCTTC. Residues: CASSWTPGPRANGYTF.

The chain recombines TRBV30 with TRBJ2-7; D remains ambiguous. Trimming removed 4 bases from V and 5 bases from J, with 9 bases in between. Germline values: CDR1 GTSNPN, CDR2 SVGIG (reference sequence). The CDR3 is made up of 11 amino acids. CDR3 sequence: CAWTPGHEQYF. Written as DNA, the CDR3 is TGTGCCTGGACCCCGGGCCACGAGCAGTACTTC. Drawing the rest from reference TRBV30 and TRBJ2-7, the complete variable domain is SQTIHQWPATLVQPVGSPLSLECTVEGTSNPNLYWYRQAAGRGLQLLFYSVGIGQISSEVPQNLSASRPQDRQFILSSKKLLLSDSGFYLCAWTPGHEQYFGPGTRLTVT.

J is TRBJ2-7 and V is TRBV6-5, with 7 bases fitting TRBD1. In germline, CDR1 is MNHEY, CDR2 SVGAGI. CDR3 length: 15 amino acids. V shed 5 bases, J shed 7 bases, and the junction held 14 bases outside the gene matches. The CDR3 loop reads CASSKRQGYNREQYF. DNA of the CDR3: TGTGCCAGCAGTAAAAGACAGGGCTATAATCGGGAGCAGTACTTC.

Note on this clone: The junction departs from the called germline gene at one end, perhaps through a read error. This chain connects TRBV30 to TRBJ1-4; D uncertain. The CDR3 has 10 amino acids. Germline assignment: CDR1 GTSNPN and CDR2 SVGIG (reference sequence). CDR3 sequence reads: CAGREEKLFF. The CDR3, as DNA: TGTGCCGGGAGGGAGGAAAAACTGTTTTTT.

The count of this clone is one. The CDR3 DNA is TGTGCCAGCTCCCCGCGGACCGTCGGTGAAAAACTGTTTTTT. Amino acids: CASSPRTVGEKLFF. V usage is TRBV18 and J usage is TRBJ1-4; D remains unclear. V was pared by 6 bases and J by 7 bases, with 15 bases between. The CDR3 runs 14 residues. Per the germline V gene, CDR1 is KGHSH and CDR2 is LQKENI. Full variable domain (remainder filled in from reference TRBV18 and TRBJ1-4): NAGVMQNPRHLVRRRGQEARLRCSPMKGHSHVYWYRQLPEEGLKFMVYLQKENIIDESGMPKERFSAEFPKEGPSILRIQQVVRGDSAAYFCASSPRTVGEKLFFGSGTQLSVL.

The count of this clone is one. This chain uses TRBV10-3 with TRBJ2-2; 7 nucleotides align to TRBD1. This CDR3 contains 14 residues. Germline assignment: CDR1 ENHRY and CDR2 SYGVKD. Unmatched junction bases numbered 6, after V lost 7 bases and J lost 4 bases. CDR3 region: CAITPGQFTGELFF. The DNA for the CDR3 is TGTGCCATCACCCCGGGACAGTTCACCGGGGAGCTGTTTTTT.

The gene calls are TRBV6-1 and TRBJ1-2; D may be TRBD1 (5 bases). This CDR3 contains 15 residues. In germline, CDR1 is MNHNS, CDR2 SASEGT. V dropped 1 base and J dropped 4 bases, with 13 bases sitting between them. The CDR3 DNA sequence: TGTGCCAGCAGTGAAGTGGGAGGGGCCCCCTATGGCTACACCTTC. Its protein product is CASSEVGGAPYGYTF.

The rearrangement joins TRBV7-3 to TRBJ2-5; D is perhaps TRBD2 (7 bases). This CDR3 has 14 amino acids. Germline CDR1 SGHTA, CDR2 FQGTGA. V lost 5 bases to trimming and J lost 5 bases, with 15 bases between them. Here the CDR3 reads CASSQTGGWETQYF. In DNA, the CDR3 is TGTGCCAGCAGCCAAACGGGGGGCTGGGAGACCCAGTACTTC.

The V and J genes are TRBV4-3 and TRBJ1-2, with D tentatively TRBD1 (5 bases). Trimming pared 1 base from V and 2 bases from J, leaving 11 bases between. Germline values: CDR1 LGHNA, CDR2 YSLEER. The CDR3 runs to 15 residues. CDR3 residues: CASSQGGGSNYGYTF. The CDR3 nucleotides are TGCGCCAGCAGCCAAGGGGGCGGCAGCAACTATGGCTACACCTTC.

The chain links TRBV28 to TRBJ1-4; TRBD1 matches at 8 bases. This CDR3 comprises 18 residues. Unmatched junction bases numbered 9, after V lost 3 bases and J lost 0 bases. From germline, CDR1 is MDHEN and CDR2 SYDVKM. In DNA form, the CDR3 reads TGTGCCAGCAGTTTGACAGGGGTAATATGGTCAACTAATGAAAAACTGTTTTTT. This sequence encodes CASSLTGVIWSTNEKLFF.

The chain is built from TRBV6-1 and TRBJ2-7; 9 bases match TRBD1. Germline CDR1 MNHNS, CDR2 SASEGT. J lost 7 bases, V lost 11 bases, and 9 bases had no gene match. This CDR3 comprises 12 residues. CDR3: CAARDRVGEQYF. CDR3 sequence (DNA): TGTGCCGCCCGGGACAGGGTGGGTGAGCAGTACTTC.

This chain connects TRBV6-6 to TRBJ2-7; D not resolved. Deletions cut 0 bases from V and 3 bases from J, with 9 bases between. This CDR3 region has 14 residues. Germline CDR1 MNHNY, CDR2 SVGAGI (reference sequence). Written as DNA, the CDR3 is TGTGCCAGCAGTTACTCGGGCAGCTACTACGAGCAGTACTTC. Residues: CASSYSGSYYEQYF.

This chain uses TRBV15 with TRBJ2-1, with D possibly TRBD2 on 7 matching bases. The CDR3 loop spans 17 amino acids. V was trimmed by 0 bases and J by 4 bases, leaving 16 bases between them. Per germline, CDR1 LNHNV and CDR2 YYDKDF (reference sequence). CDR3 loop: CATSRDLFGGQYNEQFF. The CDR3 nucleotides read TGTGCCACCAGCAGAGATCTCTTCGGGGGGCAGTACAATGAGCAGTTCTTC.

The chain carries TRBV2 and TRBJ2-7; D might be TRBD1 (5 bases). The CDR3 is 14 residues long. The V and J ends lost 2 bases and 3 bases respectively, with 11 bases between them. CDR1 is SNHLY and CDR2 is FYNNEI in the germline V gene. In DNA, the CDR3 is TGTGCCAGCAGTGAAAGGCAGGGTCGCTACGAGCAGTACTTC. This sequence encodes CASSERQGRYEQYF. The complete variable domain, with remaining parts taken from reference TRBV2 and TRBJ2-7, reads EPEVTQTPSHQVTQMGQEVILRCVPISNHLYFYWYRQILGQKVEFLVSFYNNEISEKSEIFDDQFSVERPDGSNFTLKIRSTKLEDSAMYFCASSERQGRYEQYFGPGTRLTVT.